Below, 16 T cell receptor beta chains from the same sample are listed, as sequenced in a study of low-dose radiotherapy and immunotherapy resistance in tumors. Sample time point: before trial treatment. TRAV- and TRBV-specific primers primed first-strand cDNA, covering alpha and beta chains. The TCRs were subjected to amplification over 20 PCR cycles employing a constant-region primer in conjunction with a V-primer adapter. TCRdb reanalysed the reads using MiXCR and keeps one entry per CDR3 protein. The sample contains about 82,000 distinct CDR3 sequences, about 19% of which appear only once. The sequenced sample was PBMCs, obtained before treatment. These receptors were obtained from a male donor with prostate cancer.

This clonotype showed up many times. This rearrangement joins TRBV20-1 to TRBJ1-2; 12 positions match TRBD1. The CDR3 spans 15 residues. Germline assignment: CDR1 DFQATT and CDR2 SNEGSKA (reference sequence). With V trimmed by 3 bases and J by 2 bases, 4 bases remained unmatched. Written as DNA, the CDR3 is TGCAGTGCTAGGTCGGGACAGGGGGCAAACTATGGCTACACCTTC. This translates into CSARSGQGANYGYTF.

This clonotype was counted between two and nine times. This sequence joins TRBV29-1 and TRBJ2-5; weak D call: TRBD1 (6 bases). This CDR3 has 13 residues. Germline V gene lookup returns CDR1 SQVTM and CDR2 ANQGSEA. V was clipped by 7 bases and J by 4 bases, with 16 bases between them. The DNA of the CDR3 is TGCAGCGCCTCCGGGACAACCACAGAGACCCAGTACTTC. It yields the protein CSASGTTTETQYF. The entire variable domain, with the rest obtained from reference TRBV29-1 and TRBJ2-5, is as follows: SAVISQKPSRDICQRGTSLTIQCQVDSQVTMMFWYRQQPGQSLTLIATANQGSEATYESGFVIDKFPISRPNLTFSTLTVSNMSPEDSSIYLCSASGTTTETQYFGPGTRLLVL.

This clonotype was picked up many times. This chain uses TRBV4-1 with TRBJ1-3; D is unresolved. The CDR3 totals 17 residues. The V gene's germline CDR1 is MGHRA and CDR2 YSYEKL. V was shortened by 4 bases and J by 0 bases, with 16 bases between the two germline ends. CDR3 in DNA: TGCGCCAGCAGCCGAGACTTAGACCTCCTCTCTGGAAACACCATATATTTT. Protein sequence: CASSRDLDLLSGNTIYF.

Ten or more counts support this clonotype. The chain employs TRBV11-2 and TRBJ2-7; a possible D gene is TRBD2 (5 bases). The CDR3 has 14 residues. Per germline, CDR1 SGHAT and CDR2 FQNNGV. Between the trimmed V and J ends, which lost 3 bases and 2 bases, there was a span of 11 bases. The chain's CDR3 is CASSLSGSPYEQYF. The CDR3, as DNA: TGTGCCAGCAGCTTGAGCGGATCACCCTACGAGCAGTACTTC.

This clonotype was counted at least ten times. This chain links TRBV7-3 with TRBJ2-1, with TRBD2 identical over 12 bases. The J segment lost 5 bases and the V segment lost 3 bases, leaving 5 bases of the junction unmatched. This CDR3 is 16 amino acids long. The germline gives CDR1 SGHTA, CDR2 FQGTGA. The CDR3 loop reads CASSLTGLAGNNEQFF. The CDR3 coding sequence is TGTGCCAGCAGCTTGACGGGACTAGCGGGTAACAATGAGCAGTTCTTC.

This clonotype has ten or more counts. This sequence joins TRBV30 and TRBJ2-2; D is ambiguous. Germline values: CDR1 GTSNPN, CDR2 SVGIG (reference sequence). With 4 bases removed from V and 0 bases from J, the gap between germline ends came to 15 bases. The CDR3 runs 16 residues. CDR3 sequence reads: CAWTQPRLTNTGELFF. In DNA form, the CDR3 reads TGTGCCTGGACCCAGCCAAGGCTAACGAACACCGGGGAGCTGTTTTTT.

This clonotype has at least ten counts. This sequence joins TRBV14 and TRBJ2-3; D is unresolved. Germline CDR1 reads SGHDN; CDR2 reads FVKESK. The ends were cut back, 5 bases at V and 0 bases at J, with 12 bases in the middle. This CDR3 contains 15 residues. This CDR3 reads CASSVRQTSTDTQYF. The CDR3 nucleotides are TGTGCCAGCAGCGTTCGCCAGACTAGCACAGATACGCAGTATTTT.

This clonotype was recorded many times. The chain couples TRBV30 to TRBJ2-5; 8 bases match TRBD2. Trimming at V came to 0 bases and at J to 10 bases, leaving 13 bases not matched to a gene. The CDR3 length is 15 residues. The germline CDR1 and CDR2 sequences are GTSNPN and SVGIG (reference sequence). The CDR3: CAWSVAGGGRGDQYF. In nucleotides, the CDR3 is TGTGCCTGGAGTGTTGCGGGGGGCGGTCGGGGTGACCAGTACTTC.

This clonotype was detected ten times or more. The V and J genes are TRBV20-1 and TRBJ2-1; TRBD2 agrees at 10 bases. The germline CDR1 and CDR2 sequences are DFQATT and SNEGSKA (reference sequence). The CDR3 has 17 residues. The junction had 12 bases not matched to a gene; V was cut back by 3 bases and J by 4 bases. This CDR3 is CSASRRFGTSEYNEQFF. The DNA of the CDR3 is TGCAGTGCTAGTCGTCGTTTCGGGACTAGCGAATACAATGAGCAGTTCTTC.

The V call is TRBV2, the J call TRBJ1-1, with TRBD1 identical over 8 bases. J gave up 4 bases and V 6 bases, and 7 bases lay outside the gene matches. Germline CDR1 is SNHLY and CDR2 is FYNNEI. The CDR3 covers 14 residues. This chain's CDR3 is CASRADRGSTEAFF. The CDR3, as DNA: TGTGCCAGCAGAGCCGACAGGGGCAGCACTGAAGCTTTCTTT.

This clonotype was counted ten times or more. The chain recombines TRBV4-2 with TRBJ2-5; possibly TRBD2 for D (6 bases). This CDR3 comprises 14 residues. Germline values: CDR1 LGHNA, CDR2 YNFKEQ. V dropped 1 base and J dropped 2 bases, with 8 bases sitting between them. The CDR3 loop is CASSQVRGQETQYF. The CDR3 bases are TGTGCCAGCAGCCAAGTGCGGGGACAAGAGACCCAGTACTTC.

Concerning this clonotype itself: A far larger clone is a single base away, which makes a read error likely. The chain recombines TRBV20-1 with TRBJ2-1, with D possibly matching TRBD1 (6 bases). Germline CDR1 reads DFQATT; CDR2 reads SNEGSKA (reference sequence). The CDR3 spans 14 residues. With 6 bases removed from V and 10 bases from J, the gap between germline ends came to 22 bases. The CDR3 protein is CSAKLPGHVYEQFF. The DNA for the CDR3 is TGCAGTGCAAAGCTGCCGGGACACGTCTACGAGCAGTTCTTC.

This clonotype was observed many times. The chain uses TRBV20-1 and TRBJ2-2; TRBD2 aligns across 10 bases. The CDR3 totals 15 residues. V shed 3 bases, J shed 6 bases, and the junction held 7 bases outside the gene matches. Germline CDR1 is DFQATT and CDR2 is SNEGSKA (reference sequence). CDR3 DNA sequence: TGCAGTGCTAGTTCTAGCGGGAGTGCCGCCGGGGAGCTGTTTTTT. Encoded protein: CSASSSGSAAGELFF.

There are many counts of this clonotype. V usage is TRBV20-1 and J usage is TRBJ1-5; D is undetermined. The CDR3 contains 13 residues. Per the germline V gene, CDR1 is DFQATT and CDR2 is SNEGSKA (reference sequence). The V and J ends lost 0 bases and 0 bases respectively, with 3 bases between them. As DNA, the CDR3 is TGCAGTGCTAGAGATGGTAGCAATCAGCCCCAGCATTTT. This codes for CSARDGSNQPQHF.

This clonotype was seen ten or more times. The chain recombines TRBV6-5 with TRBJ2-7, with a weak D call TRBD1 (6 bases). Germline-derived CDR1 and CDR2 are MNHEY and SVGAGI. The V end lost 5 bases, the J end lost 4 bases, and 18 bases lay between the germline ends. This CDR3 has 15 residues. The CDR3, as DNA: TGTGCCAGCAGTAGGTACAGGGAAAACCATTACGAGCAGTACTTC. Translated: CASSRYRENHYEQYF.

In this sample, this clonotype turned up a few times. The chain is built from TRBV9 and TRBJ2-1, with 11 bases aligning to TRBD2. V shed 2 bases and J 6 bases; nucleotides not matched to a gene: 4. In germline, CDR1 is SGDLS, CDR2 YYNGEE. This CDR3 contains 15 residues. CDR3 sequence: CASSVLAGGSNEQFF. The DNA for the CDR3 is TGTGCCAGCAGCGTCCTAGCGGGAGGATCCAATGAGCAGTTCTTC.